Listed below are T cell receptor beta chains from one sample, sequenced in a study of blood T cell repertoires in COVID-19. Generated by immunoSEQ multiplex PCR, the TCRdb table keeps only in-frame clones and is missing some. The data hold about 70,000 clones, with 81% observed a single time. The sample consisted of peripheral blood. The receptor set was obtained from a woman aged 70-85 years with acute or convalescent COVID-19. Each CDR3 is given with its conserved first and last residue. The D gene is left open where the match is weak. The size entry is marked missing in some rows and otherwise reads once, few, many or a size class.

CDR3aa: CASSVGLIYEQYF
CDR3nt: TGTGCCAGCAGTGTGGGACTTATCTACGAGCAGTACTTC
len: 13
abundance: -
j_gene: TRBJ2-7
v_gene: TRBV2
d_gene: -

CDR3aa: CASSPETGWATEAFF
CDR3nt: TGTGCCAGCTCACCAGAAACAGGGTGGGCGACTGAAGCTTTCTTT
len: 15
abundance: -
j_gene: TRBJ1-1
v_gene: TRBV18
d_gene: -

CDR3aa: CASTEQGFDTQYF
CDR3nt: TGTGCCAGCACTGAACAGGGTTTTGATACGCAGTATTTT
len: 13
abundance: -
j_gene: TRBJ2-3
v_gene: TRBV25-1
d_gene: -

CDR3aa: CAWSQGENTEAFF
CDR3nt: TGTGCCTGGAGTCAGGGGGAGAACACTGAAGCTTTCTTT
len: 13
abundance: -
j_gene: TRBJ1-1
v_gene: TRBV30
d_gene: TRBD1

CDR3aa: CASRGQGGGPQHF
CDR3nt: TGTGCCAGTAGGGGGCAGGGAGGAGGGCCCCAGCATTTT
len: 13
abundance: -
j_gene: TRBJ1-5
v_gene: TRBV19
d_gene: -

CDR3aa: CASSYSIRESYGYTF
CDR3nt: TGTGCCAGCAGTTACTCTATCCGGGAGAGCTATGGCTACACCTTC
len: 15
abundance: -
j_gene: TRBJ1-2
v_gene: TRBV6-5
d_gene: -

CDR3aa: CARNRTSSYEQYF
CDR3nt: TGCGCCAGAAACCGGACAAGTTCCTACGAGCAGTACTTC
len: 13
abundance: -
j_gene: TRBJ2-7
v_gene: TRBV10-1
d_gene: -

CDR3aa: CASSDSDRARQYF
CDR3nt: TGTGCCAGCAGCGATTCGGACAGGGCGAGGCAGTATTTT
len: 13
abundance: few
j_gene: TRBJ2-3
v_gene: TRBV2
d_gene: TRBD1

CDR3aa: CASSQGPYEQYF
CDR3nt: TGTGCCAGCAGTCAGGGTCCCTACGAGCAGTACTTC
len: 12
abundance: -
j_gene: TRBJ2-7
v_gene: TRBV6-5
d_gene: -

CDR3aa: CASSLISRGDTQYF
CDR3nt: TGCGCCAGCAGCTTGATTAGCAGGGGCGATACGCAGTATTTT
len: 14
abundance: few
j_gene: TRBJ2-3
v_gene: TRBV5-1
d_gene: -

CDR3aa: CASSSRDRVNGYTF
CDR3nt: TGTGCCAGCAGCTCGCGGGACAGGGTAAATGGCTACACCTTC
len: 14
abundance: once
j_gene: TRBJ1-2
v_gene: TRBV7-2
d_gene: TRBD1

CDR3aa: CASSFRSNYNSPLHF
CDR3nt: TGTGCCAGCAGTTTCCGGAGCAACTATAATTCACCCCTCCACTTT
len: 15
abundance: -
j_gene: TRBJ1-6
v_gene: TRBV28
d_gene: -

CDR3aa: CASSLAVGANTGELFF
CDR3nt: TGTGCCAGCAGCTTAGCGGTAGGGGCGAACACCGGGGAGCTGTTTTTT
len: 16
abundance: few
j_gene: TRBJ2-2
v_gene: TRBV7-2
d_gene: -

CDR3aa: CASSESGMSWGGAANYGYTF
CDR3nt: TGTGCCAGCAGCGAGAGTGGAATGTCCTGGGGAGGAGCCGCTAACTATGGCTACACCTTC
len: 20
abundance: few
j_gene: TRBJ1-2
v_gene: TRBV9
d_gene: -

CDR3aa: CASSGTRGQSYNEQFF
CDR3nt: TGTGCCAGCAGTGGGACCAGGGGGCAGTCCTACAATGAGCAGTTCTTC
len: 16
abundance: few
j_gene: TRBJ2-1
v_gene: TRBV2
d_gene: TRBD1

CDR3aa: CASSPMTGLNSPLHF
CDR3nt: TGTGCCAGCTCACCAATGACAGGACTTAATTCACCCCTCCACTTT
len: 15
abundance: -
j_gene: TRBJ1-6
v_gene: TRBV18
d_gene: -

CDR3aa: CATLDRGGIEAFF
CDR3nt: TGTGCCACCCTTGACAGGGGAGGCATTGAAGCTTTCTTT
len: 13
abundance: -
j_gene: TRBJ1-1
v_gene: TRBV6-5
d_gene: TRBD1